The subject of this entry is one T cell receptor (beta chain). Method: immunoSEQ multiplex PCR; TCRdb's copy keeps in-frame clones and lacks some. Here the sample spans roughly 70,000 clones, approximately 80% being singletons. The data stem from a study of blood T cell repertoires in COVID-19. Study in general: The United States, Italy and Spain provided the acute and convalescent COVID-19 samples.

Germline loops: CDR1 LNHDA, CDR2 SQIVND (reference sequence). CDR3 length: 13 amino acids. Trimming left V 4 bases short and J 5 bases short, with 9 bases between. V usage is TRBV19 and J usage is TRBJ1-5, with a tentative D call TRBD1 (5 bases). Sequenced: peripheral blood. The TCR comes from a man aged 55 to 69 with COVID-19, enrolled during active disease. CDR3 nucleotides: TGTGCCAGTAGTAGCAGGGTTGATCAGCCCCAGCATTTT. Translated, it gives CASSSRVDQPQHF. The complete variable domain, with remaining parts taken from reference TRBV19 and TRBJ1-5, reads DGGITQSPKYLFRKEGQNVTLSCEQNLNHDAMYWYRQDPGQGLRLIYYSQIVNDFQKGDIAEGYSVSREKKESFPLTVTSAQKNPTAFYLCASSSRVDQPQHFGDGTRLSIL.